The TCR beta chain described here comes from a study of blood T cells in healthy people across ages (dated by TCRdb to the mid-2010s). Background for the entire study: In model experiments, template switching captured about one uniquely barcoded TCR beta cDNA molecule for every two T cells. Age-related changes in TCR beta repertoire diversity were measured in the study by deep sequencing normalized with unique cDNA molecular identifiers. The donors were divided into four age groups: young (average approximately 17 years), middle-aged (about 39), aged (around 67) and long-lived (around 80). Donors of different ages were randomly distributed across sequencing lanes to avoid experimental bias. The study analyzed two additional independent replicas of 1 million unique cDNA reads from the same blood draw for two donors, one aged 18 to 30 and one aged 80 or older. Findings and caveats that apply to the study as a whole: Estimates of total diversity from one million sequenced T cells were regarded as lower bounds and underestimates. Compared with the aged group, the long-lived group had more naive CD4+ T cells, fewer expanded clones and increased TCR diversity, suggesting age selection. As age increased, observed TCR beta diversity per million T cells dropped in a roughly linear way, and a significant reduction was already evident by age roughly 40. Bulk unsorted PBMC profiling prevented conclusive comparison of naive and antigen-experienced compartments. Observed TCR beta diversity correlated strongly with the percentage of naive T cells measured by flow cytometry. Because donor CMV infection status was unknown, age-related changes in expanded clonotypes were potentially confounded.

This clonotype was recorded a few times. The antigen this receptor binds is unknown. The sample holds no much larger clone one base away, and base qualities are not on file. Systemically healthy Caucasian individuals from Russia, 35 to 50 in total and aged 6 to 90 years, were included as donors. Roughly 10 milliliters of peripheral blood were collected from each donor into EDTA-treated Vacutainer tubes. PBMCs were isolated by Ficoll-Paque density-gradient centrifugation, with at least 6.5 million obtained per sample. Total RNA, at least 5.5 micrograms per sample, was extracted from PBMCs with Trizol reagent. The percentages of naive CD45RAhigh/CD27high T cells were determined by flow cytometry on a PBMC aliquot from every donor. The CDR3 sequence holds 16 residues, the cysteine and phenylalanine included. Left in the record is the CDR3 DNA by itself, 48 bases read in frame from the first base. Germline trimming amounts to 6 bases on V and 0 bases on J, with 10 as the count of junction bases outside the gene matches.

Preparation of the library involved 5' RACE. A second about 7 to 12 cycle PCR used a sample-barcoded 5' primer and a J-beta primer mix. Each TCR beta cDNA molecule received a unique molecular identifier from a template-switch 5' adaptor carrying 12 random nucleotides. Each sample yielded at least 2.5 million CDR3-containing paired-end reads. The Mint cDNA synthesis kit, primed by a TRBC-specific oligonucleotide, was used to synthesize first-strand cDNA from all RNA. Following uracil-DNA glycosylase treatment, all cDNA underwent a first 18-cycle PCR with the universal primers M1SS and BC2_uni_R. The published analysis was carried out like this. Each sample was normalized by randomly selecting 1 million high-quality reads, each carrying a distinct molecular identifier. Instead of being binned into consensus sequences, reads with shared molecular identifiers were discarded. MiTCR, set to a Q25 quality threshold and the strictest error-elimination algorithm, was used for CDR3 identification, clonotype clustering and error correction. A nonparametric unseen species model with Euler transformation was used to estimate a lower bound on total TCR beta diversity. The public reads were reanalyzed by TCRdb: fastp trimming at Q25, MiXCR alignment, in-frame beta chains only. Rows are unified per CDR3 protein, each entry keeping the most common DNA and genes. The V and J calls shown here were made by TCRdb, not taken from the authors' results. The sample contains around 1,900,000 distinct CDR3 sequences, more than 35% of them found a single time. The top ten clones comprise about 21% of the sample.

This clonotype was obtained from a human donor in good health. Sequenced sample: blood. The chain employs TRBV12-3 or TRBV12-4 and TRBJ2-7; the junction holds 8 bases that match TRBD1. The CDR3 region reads CASSLNRGVASYEQYF. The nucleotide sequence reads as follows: TGTGCCAGCAGCCTAAACAGGGGGGTGGCCTCCTACGAGCAGTACTTC.